One sample yielded the 10 T cell receptor beta chains listed below, sequenced in a study of response to subunit inactivated influenza vaccine. One entry per CDR3 protein, called by TCRdb with MiXCR from the RT-PCR reads. The sample includes around 750,000 distinct CDR3 sequences, 21% of them seen just once. Here the sequenced sample was PBMCs from blood, taken roughly 5 days after vaccination. The receptors stem from a man between 50 and 59 years old who received an inactivated influenza vaccine.

There are a few counts of this clonotype. The gene calls are TRBV6-5 and TRBJ2-2; a possible D gene is TRBD2 (6 bases). The germline V gene encodes CDR1 MNHEY and CDR2 SVGAGI. CDR3 size: 15 residues. Between the trimmed V and J ends, which lost 5 bases and 6 bases, there was a span of 16 bases. The DNA for the CDR3 is TGTGCCAGCAGTACTTCCTGGGACTTGCCCGGGGAGCTGTTTTTT. Encoded protein: CASSTSWDLPGELFF.

The chain recombines TRBV11-2 with TRBJ2-7, with D unclear. The germline CDR1 and CDR2 sequences are SGHAT and FQNNGV. The CDR3 has 13 amino acids. Trimming took off 2 bases at V and 3 bases at J, with 8 bases between the two ends. The DNA of the CDR3 is TGTGCCAGCAGCTTATCGAGTGACTACGAGCAGTACTTC. It is translated as CASSLSSDYEQYF. The whole variable domain, remainder taken from reference TRBV11-2 and TRBJ2-7, is EAGVAQSPRYKIIEKRQSVAFWCNPISGHATLYWYQQILGQGPKLLIQFQNNGVVDDSQLPKDRFSAERLKGVDSTLKIQPAKLEDSAVYLCASSLSSDYEQYFGPGTRLTVT.

Only a few counts were recorded for this clonotype. V gene TRBV5-1 combines with J gene TRBJ1-6; 8 bases line up with TRBD1. CDR3 length equals 16 residues. The V and J ends lost 2 bases and 7 bases, in that order; junction bases with no gene match: 8. CDR1 and CDR2 (germline): SGHRS, YFSETQ. CDR3 bases: TGCGCCAGCAGCTTAGGTAGCAGGGGGCTGAATTCACCCCTCCACTTT. It yields the protein CASSLGSRGLNSPLHF.

The genes are TRBV6-1 and TRBJ2-1; D unresolved. The CDR3 covers 15 residues. Germline-derived CDR1 and CDR2 are MNHNS and SASEGT. Trimming left V 5 bases short and J 0 bases short, with 11 bases between. The CDR3 here is CASSKQSGSYNEQFF. In DNA form, the CDR3 reads TGTGCCAGCAGTAAACAGAGTGGCTCCTACAATGAGCAGTTCTTC.

The rearrangement uses TRBV12-3 or TRBV12-4 and TRBJ2-3; 8 nucleotides agree with TRBD2. CDR3 length: 14 amino acids. Trimming removed 4 bases from V and 13 bases from J; junction bases left unmatched: 13. In DNA, the CDR3 is TGTGCCAGCAGTTCTGGGACTAGGAGTCCACGGAAGTATTTT. Its protein product is CASSSGTRSPRKYF.

The rearrangement joins TRBV15 to TRBJ2-3; D unresolved. V lost 0 bases, J lost 9 bases, and 10 bases lay in between. Germline assignment: CDR1 LNHNV and CDR2 YYDKDF (reference sequence). There are 13 residues in the CDR3. The DNA for the CDR3 is TGTGCCACCAGCAGAGATTGGGCAGGAACGCAGTATTTT. It is translated as CATSRDWAGTQYF.

This clonotype was recorded many times. The chain uses TRBV5-1 and TRBJ2-1; weak D call: TRBD2 (6 bases). The CDR3 is made up of 15 amino acids. Trimming stripped 5 bases from V and 0 bases from J, with 12 bases between. The V gene's germline CDR1 is SGHRS and CDR2 YFSETQ. In DNA form, the CDR3 reads TGCGCCAGCAGAAATAGCGGTACCTCCTACAATGAGCAGTTCTTC. Translating it yields CASRNSGTSYNEQFF. The full variable domain, rest sourced from reference TRBV5-1 and TRBJ2-1, is KAGVTQTPRYLIKTRGQQVTLSCSPISGHRSVSWYQQTPGQGLQFLFEYFSETQRNKGNFPGRFSGRQFSNSRSEMNVSTLELGDSALYLCASRNSGTSYNEQFFGPGTRLTVL.

Turning to this clonotype: Germline and junction disagree at one end, which may indicate a read error. The chain employs TRBV28 and TRBJ2-7; no clear D gene. Germline V gives CDR1 MDHEN, CDR2 SYDVKM. The CDR3 runs to 13 residues. The CDR3 protein is CASREGHSFEQYF. The CDR3 DNA follows: TGTGCCAGCAGGGAAGGGCACTCCTTCGAGCAGTACTTC.

Here the CDR3 DNA reads TGTGCCACCAGCAAAAGCGGGGTGGGGACCCAGTACTTC. This sequence encodes CATSKSGVGTQYF. This sequence joins TRBV24-1 and TRBJ2-5; 7 nucleotides line up with TRBD2. V gave up 7 bases and J gave up 7 bases; unmatched junction bases: 8. The CDR3 has 13 residues. Germline V gene sequence: CDR1 KGHDR, CDR2 SFDVKD.

This clonotype was detected only a few times. The chain recombines TRBV5-1 with TRBJ2-1, with 13 bases that match TRBD2. V shed 4 bases, J shed 0 bases, and the junction held 13 bases outside the gene matches. Germline V gene sequence: CDR1 SGHRS, CDR2 YFSETQ. The CDR3 extends over 20 amino acids. DNA of the CDR3: TGCGCCAGCAGCCCGAGGCCCCCGACTAGCGGGGGGAGCTCCTACAATGAGCAGTTCTTC. Its protein product is CASSPRPPTSGGSSYNEQFF. Using reference TRBV5-1 and TRBJ2-1 for the parts outside the CDR3, the full variable domain is KAGVTQTPRYLIKTRGQQVTLSCSPISGHRSVSWYQQTPGQGLQFLFEYFSETQRNKGNFPGRFSGRQFSNSRSEMNVSTLELGDSALYLCASSPRPPTSGGSSYNEQFFGPGTRLTVL.